A single sample gave rise to the 17 T cell receptor beta chains below, sequenced in a study of PD-L1 blockade in urothelial cancer. Clones were read by immunoSEQ multiplex PCR, and TCRdb kept only the in-frame ones, dropping some. The table shows 35,000 to 45,000 clones, with about 83% occurring only once. The time point here: peripheral blood 6 weeks after treatment start. This sample comprised PBMCs, obtained around atezolizumab (anti-PD-L1) treatment. The receptor source for this set is a man in his 60s with urothelial cancer.

In its sample, this clone was seen a few times. The gene calls are TRBV28 and TRBJ1-1, with 9 bases aligning to TRBD1. Germline-derived CDR1 and CDR2 are MDHEN and SYDVKM. After removal of 5 bases from V and 11 bases from J, the junction contained 9 bases not matched to a gene. This CDR3 has 13 amino acids. Here the CDR3 reads CASSTRTGDGAFF. For the CDR3, the DNA is TGTGCCAGCAGTACCCGGACAGGGGACGGGGCTTTCTTT.

The sample holds a few counts of this clone. The chain uses TRBV5-6 and TRBJ2-5; D is unresolved. This CDR3 is 13 amino acids long. Trimming shortened V by 3 bases and J by 0 bases, and 6 bases separated the two germline ends. Germline CDR1 is SGHDT and CDR2 is YYEEEE. CDR3 region: CASSSGYQETQYF. The DNA for the CDR3 is TGTGCCAGCAGCTCAGGATACCAAGAGACCCAGTACTTC.

In this sample, this clone turned up once. The chain has TRBV5-1 and TRBJ1-1; 9 bases map to TRBD1. CDR1 is SGHRS and CDR2 is YFSETQ in the germline V gene. This CDR3 has 15 amino acids. Losses at the gene ends were 4 bases for V and 4 bases for J; bases not matched to a gene: 8. CDR3 region: CASSPRTGEGTEAFF. CDR3 DNA: TGCGCCAGCAGCCCTAGGACAGGGGAAGGCACTGAAGCTTTCTTT.

The genes are TRBV2 and TRBJ2-4, with 7 bases lining up with TRBD2. Germline V gives CDR1 SNHLY, CDR2 FYNNEI. The CDR3 covers 15 residues. V shed 3 bases, J shed 0 bases, and the junction held 2 bases outside the gene matches. The CDR3 DNA sequence: TGTGCCAGCAGTGAGGGAGGGGAAGCCAAAAACATTCAGTACTTC. Amino acids: CASSEGGEAKNIQYF. Full variable domain (rest looked up from reference TRBV2 and TRBJ2-4): EPEVTQTPSHQVTQMGQEVILRCVPISNHLYFYWYRQILGQKVEFLVSFYNNEISEKSEIFDDQFSVERPDGSNFTLKIRSTKLEDSAMYFCASSEGGEAKNIQYFGAGTRLSVL.

The V gene is TRBV5-1, the J gene TRBJ2-5, with D possibly TRBD2 on 6 matching bases. This CDR3 comprises 15 residues. Trimming took off 4 bases at V and 5 bases at J, with 18 bases between the two ends. Germline V lookup: CDR1 SGHRS, CDR2 YFSETQ. The CDR3 coding sequence is TGCGCCAGCAGCCTCGGGACCGGGAGTTCGGAGACCCAGTACTTC. Its protein product is CASSLGTGSSETQYF. Supplemented by reference TRBV5-1 and TRBJ2-5, the full variable domain reads KAGVTQTPRYLIKTRGQQVTLSCSPISGHRSVSWYQQTPGQGLQFLFEYFSETQRNKGNFPGRFSGRQFSNSRSEMNVSTLELGDSALYLCASSLGTGSSETQYFGPGTRLLVL.

V usage is TRBV7-2 and J usage is TRBJ2-3, with 7 bases identical to TRBD1. Germline V gives CDR1 SGHTA, CDR2 FQGNSA. This CDR3 region has 17 residues. The V segment lost 1 base and the J segment 2 bases; nucleotides outside the gene matches: 9. DNA for the CDR3: TGTGCCAGCAGCTTAGACGGGGCAGGGGGTAACACAGATACGCAGTATTTT. Translation: CASSLDGAGGNTDTQYF.

V gene TRBV28 combines with J gene TRBJ2-7; 9 nucleotides align to TRBD2. The V gene's germline CDR1 is MDHEN and CDR2 SYDVKM. CDR3 size: 16 residues. Unmatched junction bases numbered 13, after V lost 8 bases and J lost 2 bases. CDR3 loop: CASVGAGGHRTYEQYF. CDR3 nucleotides: TGTGCCAGCGTCGGAGCGGGGGGCCACAGGACCTACGAGCAGTACTTC. Supplemented by reference TRBV28 and TRBJ2-7, the full variable domain reads DVKVTQSSRYLVKRTGEKVFLECVQDMDHENMFWYRQDPGLGLRLIYFSYDVKMKEKGDIPEGYSVSREKKERFSLILESASTNQTSMYLCASVGAGGHRTYEQYFGPGTRLTVT.

The V call is TRBV6-5, the J call TRBJ2-7; D not resolved. V was cut by 3 bases and J by 0 bases, with 12 bases left in between. The CDR3 is 15 amino acids. Germline CDR1 is MNHEY and CDR2 is SVGAGI. The CDR3 DNA reads as TGTGCCAGCAGTTATCGACTGCAGAGCTCCTACGAGCAGTACTTC. Its translation: CASSYRLQSSYEQYF.

This chain connects TRBV5-1 to TRBJ2-7; D is possibly TRBD1 (6 bases). This CDR3 spans 13 amino acids. V lost 1 base, J lost 1 base, and 6 bases lay in between. Germline lookup yields CDR1 SGHRS and CDR2 YFSETQ. This CDR3 reads CASSLTGSYEQYF. The CDR3 nucleotides read TGCGCCAGCAGCTTGACAGGGTCCTACGAGCAGTACTTC.

This clone was counted once. The chain links TRBV19 to TRBJ2-2; the match to TRBD2 covers 9 bases. The CDR3 has 15 amino acids. The V gene's germline CDR1 is LNHDA and CDR2 SQIVND (reference sequence). Trimming at V came to 4 bases and at J to 6 bases, leaving 6 bases not matched to a gene. The CDR3 nucleotides read TGTGCCAGTAGTACTGGCGGGGGGGGGTCCGGGGAGCTGTTTTTT. Protein sequence: CASSTGGGGSGELFF.

This sequence joins TRBV5-6 and TRBJ1-1, with a weak D call TRBD1 (6 bases). Germline V gene lookup returns CDR1 SGHDT and CDR2 YYEEEE. The CDR3 contains 13 residues. Trimming stripped 3 bases from V and 3 bases from J, with 9 bases between. CDR3 in amino acids: CASSSQGYTEAFF. CDR3 nucleotides: TGTGCCAGCAGCTCTCAGGGGTACACTGAAGCTTTCTTT.

This chain uses TRBV11-2 with TRBJ2-7; 11 bases agree with TRBD1. From germline, CDR1 is SGHAT and CDR2 FQNNGV. This CDR3 spans 14 amino acids. Losses at the gene ends were 4 bases for V and 4 bases for J; bases not matched to a gene: 3. CDR3 DNA sequence: TGTGCCAGCAGCTGGGGGACAGGGGGATACGAGCAGTACTTC. Amino acid sequence: CASSWGTGGYEQYF.

This clone was observed a single time. This chain joins TRBV27 and TRBJ2-1; 8 nucleotides agree with TRBD2. The CDR3 totals 15 residues. Germline-derived CDR1 and CDR2 are MNHEY and SMNVEV (reference sequence). The V and J ends lost 6 bases and 0 bases, in that order; junction bases with no gene match: 4. The DNA for the CDR3 is TGTGCCAGCAGCCCCGGGAGGGGCTCCTACAATGAGCAGTTCTTC. Translation: CASSPGRGSYNEQFF.

V usage is TRBV7-6 and J usage is TRBJ2-3; TRBD2 agrees at 7 bases. This CDR3 is 16 amino acids long. Germline values: CDR1 SGHVS, CDR2 FNYEAQ. V lost 3 bases and J lost 2; bases outside the gene matches: 8. CDR3 protein: CASSFREVEFTDTQYF. CDR3 in DNA: TGTGCCAGCAGCTTCCGGGAGGTAGAGTTCACAGATACGCAGTATTTT.

This clone was observed a handful of times. The chain carries TRBV6-5 and TRBJ1-6; tentative D call: TRBD1 (5 bases). The germline CDR1 and CDR2 sequences are MNHEY and SVGAGI. Trimming stripped 6 bases from V and 7 bases from J, with 16 bases between. The CDR3 length is 15 residues. The CDR3 here is CASRKDSFQNSPLHF. CDR3 coding DNA: TGTGCCAGCAGAAAAGACAGTTTTCAAAATTCACCCCTCCACTTT.

The gene calls are TRBV10-2 and TRBJ2-1; TRBD2 matches 12 bases. This CDR3 comprises 16 residues. Unmatched junction bases numbered 2, after V lost 3 bases and J lost 2 bases. Germline-derived CDR1 and CDR2 are WSHSY and SAAADI. The DNA for the CDR3 is TGCGCCAGCAGTGACCCTAGCGGGGGGGCCTACAATGAGCAGTTCTTC. Amino acid sequence: CASSDPSGGAYNEQFF.

This clone was recorded only once. The V gene is TRBV5-1, the J gene TRBJ1-1, with 11 bases fitting TRBD1. The V and J ends lost 2 bases and 4 bases, in that order; junction bases with no gene match: 4. The CDR3 sequence is 15 residues long. Germline CDR1 and CDR2: SGHRS and YFSETQ. This CDR3 reads CASSFKGQGVTEAFF. CDR3 coding DNA: TGCGCCAGCAGCTTCAAGGGACAGGGGGTCACTGAAGCTTTCTTT.